This TCR beta chain derives from a study of blood T cell repertoires in COVID-19 (TCRdb year 2020). At the level of the whole study: Samples covering the acute and convalescent phases of COVID-19 were provided by collaborators in the United States, Italy and Spain. The material from the prospective study consisted of cDNA or gDNA derived from T cells, B-cell-depleted T cells, or PBMCs. The samples were drawn from two sources: the first 160 participants of the ongoing ImmuneRACE study, and fewer than 1,500 subjects contributed by 6 global collaborators. Subjects who had been exposed to COVID-19, were actively infected with it, or had recovered from it provided the deeply sampled blood TCRbeta repertoires that made up the dataset. A de-identified subject ID, COVID-19 status, age in years and sex were almost always included in the sample metadata. The repertoires were released in a freely available public database intended as a resource for research on the immune response to SARS-CoV-2. Where available, HLA class I and class II types were obtained from metadata supplied by the sample provider rather than from assay-based typing.

CDR1 and CDR2 are read off the germline V gene (reference sequence) as DFQATT and SNEGSKA. The CDR3 runs 11 residues from the cysteine to the phenylalanine. Only the CDR3 portion is preserved as DNA: 33 bases, with reading frame beginning at the first base. The trim is 0 bases for V and 8 bases for J, with a gap of 4 bases between the germline ends. The immunoSEQ Assay, a bias-controlled multiplex PCR, was used to amplify TCRbeta CDR3 regions from genomic DNA. The authors processed their data as follows. The number of nucleated cells in each sample was estimated from the amplification of reference gene primers within the assay. Sequence reads were collapsed and filtered to measure the absolute abundance of every unique TCRbeta CDR3 rearrangement. For each sample, productive Simpson clonality was calculated as the square root of Simpson's diversity index across productive rearrangements. Held by TCRdb, this immuneACCESS table contains in-frame sequences only and omits some clones. Under half of the omission traces to an unresolved V gene where checked; the cause of the rest is unknown. The V and J calls and clone size are taken from that table; D and trimming were inferred from the DNA. This sample has about 180,000 clones in its table, and about nine tenths of those were observed once. The ten largest clones add up to around 1.6% of the sample.

Details on this clone: Its antigen remains undetermined. No much larger clone is present one base from it, and per-base qualities are unavailable.

Whole blood was collected in K2EDTA tubes by collaborating institutions according to the institutions' own protocols. Collaborator samples were shipped for TCRbeta analysis as frozen whole blood, isolated PBMCs, or DNA extracted from either sample type. What the study reported, not specific to this receptor: The quantity of clinical and demographic metadata differed by source and by participant and was supplied without curation.

This sequence originates from a woman aged 50 to 60 with acute or convalescent COVID-19. The chain couples TRBV20-1 to TRBJ1-4, with no confident D gene call. Sequencing was performed on peripheral blood. The sequence in DNA is TGCAGTGCTAGAGATCTCGAAAAACTGTTTTTT. This gives the protein CSARDLEKLFF.